A selection of T cell receptor beta chains follows, all from one sample in a study of shared clonotypes between healthy human individuals. This table comes from immunoSEQ multiplex PCR, and its TCRdb copy is limited to in-frame clones, with some not included. This sample carries over a million clones, 98% to 99% of them seen once, and the ten largest clones take roughly 0.35%. Sequencing was carried out using naive CD4+ T cells sorted from blood. The receptors derive from a man aged 25-40 years in good health. The CDR3 runs from the conserved cysteine through the conserved F or W. Fields, in order: clone size, D gene, J gene, V gene, CDR3 protein, CDR3 DNA. A D gene is named only where the DNA matches it firmly. Only some rows state a clone size, as once, few, many or a class for expanded clones.

.	TRBD1	TRBJ2-2	TRBV5-1	CASSSLDRGTGELFF	TGCGCCAGCAGCAGTTTAGACAGGGGCACCGGGGAGCTGTTTTTT
.	.	TRBJ2-5	TRBV15	CATTNRHPQETQYF	TGTGCCACCACCAACCGACACCCCCAAGAGACCCAGTACTTC
once	.	TRBJ1-2	TRBV14	CASSQGGLLYGYTF	TGTGCCAGCAGCCAAGGAGGACTCCTCTATGGCTACACCTTC
.	TRBD1	TRBJ2-3	TRBV5-1	CASSSSGTGKADTQYF	TGCGCCAGCAGCTCCTCCGGGACAGGGAAAGCGGATACGCAGTATTTT
.	.	TRBJ1-2	TRBV9	CASSVDNGNYGYTF	TGTGCCAGCAGCGTAGATAACGGAAACTATGGCTACACCTTC
.	.	TRBJ2-7	TRBV6-6	CASSDNKYEQYF	TGTGCCAGCAGTGATAACAAGTACGAGCAGTACTTC
.	TRBD1	TRBJ1-2	TRBV27	CASSFQDRALYGYTF	TGTGCCAGCAGTTTCCAGGACAGGGCTCTCTATGGCTACACCTTC
.	.	TRBJ2-4	TRBV7-3	CASSLGQLNIQYF	TGTGCCAGCAGCTTAGGACAGCTAAACATTCAGTACTTC
.	TRBD2	TRBJ2-3	TRBV27	CASSPMREGLSTQYF	TGTGCCAGCAGCCCTATGCGGGAGGGCCTCTCTACGCAGTATTTT
.	.	TRBJ1-2	TRBV7-8	CASSRIIGPNYGYTF	TGTGCCAGCAGCCGGATAATTGGTCCTAACTATGGCTACACCTTC
.	.	TRBJ2-7	TRBV7-3	CASSLGFSYEQYF	TGTGCCAGCAGCTTGGGCTTCTCCTACGAGCAGTACTTC
.	.	TRBJ1-5	TRBV7-9	CASSWGGANQPQHF	TGTGCCAGCAGCTGGGGGGGAGCCAATCAGCCCCAGCATTTT
.	.	TRBJ2-3	TRBV19	CASSIEGIGTDTQYF	TGTGCCAGTAGTATAGAAGGGATTGGCACAGATACGCAGTATTTT
.	.	TRBJ2-1	TRBV6-1	CASSGEQFF	TGTGCCAGCAGTGGCGAGCAGTTCTTC
.	.	TRBJ1-5	TRBV30	CAWKGAGTQPQHF	TGTGCCTGGAAAGGGGCAGGGACCCAGCCCCAGCATTTT
.	.	TRBJ2-7	TRBV19	CASSRTAGSYEQYF	TGTGCCAGTAGTAGGACAGCTGGCTCCTACGAGCAGTACTTC
.	.	TRBJ2-1	TRBV2	CASSDGEGKQFF	TGTGCCAGCAGTGACGGTGAGGGGAAGCAGTTCTTC
.	.	TRBJ2-5	TRBV5-1	CASSLGAASRPQETQYF	TGCGCCAGCAGCTTGGGGGCCGCGTCGCGGCCCCAAGAGACCCAGTACTTC
.	.	TRBJ1-1	TRBV25-1	CASSDHSGATEAFF	TGTGCCAGCAGTGATCATTCAGGGGCCACTGAAGCTTTCTTT
.	.	TRBJ2-1	TRBV28	CASSFTIYGQFF	TGTGCCAGCAGTTTTACTATTTATGGGCAGTTCTTC
.	.	TRBJ2-3	TRBV11-2	CASSKTASGTQYF	TGTGCCAGCAGCAAGACAGCGTCGGGTACGCAGTATTTT
once	TRBD1	TRBJ2-5	TRBV13	CASSSYRGPTGETQYF	TGTGCCAGCAGCTCATACAGGGGCCCCACGGGGGAGACCCAGTACTTC
.	.	TRBJ2-7	TRBV7-2	CASSLVLTYEQYF	TGTGCCAGCAGCTTAGTACTCACCTACGAGCAGTACTTC
.	.	TRBJ1-2	TRBV20-1	CSASILSGYTF	TGCAGTGCTAGTATATTGTCTGGCTACACCTTC
.	.	TRBJ2-7	TRBV2	CASSDTPAEQYF	TGTGCCAGCAGCGACACCCCAGCCGAGCAGTACTTC
once	TRBD1	TRBJ2-7	TRBV7-9	CASSSWTGSSYEQYF	TGTGCCAGCAGCTCTTGGACAGGGTCATCCTACGAGCAGTACTTC
once	.	TRBJ2-7	TRBV11-2	CASSLGRRGSYEQYF	TGTGCCAGCAGCTTAGGTCGGCGGGGCTCCTACGAGCAGTACTTC
.	.	TRBJ2-7	TRBV5-6	CASSFPQAYEQYF	TGTGCCAGCAGCTTTCCGCAAGCCTACGAGCAGTACTTC
.	.	TRBJ2-1	TRBV5-4	CASSLEAGRHNEQFF	TGTGCCAGCAGCTTGGAGGCGGGACGTCACAATGAGCAGTTCTTC
.	.	TRBJ1-1	TRBV5-1	CASSNGRAMNTEAFF	TGCGCCAGCAGCAATGGACGGGCTATGAACACTGAAGCTTTCTTT
.	.	TRBJ2-7	TRBV2	CASSGRVQGQQYF	TGTGCCAGCAGCGGAAGGGTACAGGGACAGCAGTACTTC
.	.	TRBJ2-7	TRBV5-1	CASSHGDPLDEQYF	TGCGCCAGCAGCCACGGGGACCCACTGGACGAGCAGTACTTC
.	.	TRBJ1-1	TRBV5-4	CASSPSINTEAFF	TGTGCCAGCAGCCCCTCTATAAACACTGAAGCTTTCTTT
once	.	TRBJ1-1	TRBV10-2	CASSDWGGMNTEAFF	TGCGCCAGCAGTGATTGGGGCGGGATGAACACTGAAGCTTTCTTT
.	.	TRBJ2-1	TRBV2	CASSKQEYEQFF	TGTGCCAGCAGTAAACAGGAGTATGAGCAGTTCTTC
.	TRBD1	TRBJ1-2	TRBV5-6	CASRKYRQGLMYGYTF	TGTGCCAGCAGAAAATATCGACAGGGTTTGATGTATGGCTACACCTTC
.	.	TRBJ2-2	TRBV28	CASQLGGWDTGELFF	TGTGCCAGCCAGTTGGGGGGTTGGGACACCGGGGAGCTGTTTTTT
.	TRBD1	TRBJ1-4	TRBV13	CASSFSGTGTEKLFF	TGTGCCAGCAGCTTCTCCGGGACAGGGACTGAAAAACTGTTTTTT
.	TRBD2	TRBJ2-2	TRBV5-5	CASSLSGTPAGANTGELFF	TGTGCCAGCAGCTTATCCGGGACCCCCGCGGGGGCGAACACCGGGGAGCTGTTTTTT
.	.	TRBJ1-3	TRBV9	CASSGPQGPGNTIYF	TGTGCCAGCAGCGGTCCACAGGGCCCCGGAAACACCATATATTTT